What follows are 24 T cell receptor beta chains derived from one specimen sequenced in a study of blood T cell repertoires in COVID-19. Using immunoSEQ multiplex PCR, the repertoire was profiled, and TCRdb retains in-frame clones only, with some absent. Of around 370,000 clones in the sample, 90% were seen once. Sequencing used peripheral blood. These receptors were collected from a man younger than 35 with active or convalescent COVID-19.

The CDR3 is CASSYPLSGSLHEQFF. CDR3 nucleotides: TGTGCCAGCAGTTACCCCTTGAGCGGGAGTTTGCATGAGCAGTTCTTC. The chain employs TRBV6-2 or TRBV6-3 and TRBJ2-1; 8 nucleotides line up with TRBD2. CDR3 length: 16 amino acids. With V trimmed by 2 bases and J by 8 bases, 11 bases remained unmatched. Per the germline V gene, CDR1 is MNHEY and CDR2 is SVGEGT.

This sequence joins TRBV7-3 and TRBJ2-1, with no clear D. Trimming stripped 5 bases from V and 6 bases from J, with 11 bases between. This CDR3 region has 13 residues. Per the germline V gene, CDR1 is SGHTA and CDR2 is FQGTGA. The CDR3, as DNA: TGTGCCAGCAGCCGGCTAGGAAGCAATGAGCAGTTCTTC. Translated: CASSRLGSNEQFF.

The chain is built from TRBV28 and TRBJ2-7, with 13 positions matching TRBD2. The V and J ends lost 8 bases and 0 bases, in that order; junction bases with no gene match: 10. Germline V gives CDR1 MDHEN, CDR2 SYDVKM. The CDR3 is 17 amino acids. CDR3 protein: CASDIGTSGVISYEQYF. The DNA of the CDR3 is TGTGCCAGCGATATTGGGACTAGCGGGGTGATCTCCTACGAGCAGTACTTC.

The genes are TRBV27 and TRBJ1-1, with D uncertain. Per germline, CDR1 MNHEY and CDR2 SMNVEV (reference sequence). CDR3 length: 13 amino acids. Trimming stripped 7 bases from V and 4 bases from J, with 13 bases between. CDR3 in DNA: TGTGCCAGCAACCTAGCAAAGGGCACTGAAGCTTTCTTT. This sequence encodes CASNLAKGTEAFF.

The gene calls are TRBV5-7 and TRBJ2-5, with 7 nucleotides matching TRBD1. TRBV5-7 is identified as an open reading frame with a role that is uncertain. J was trimmed by 5 bases and V by 5 bases; bases with no gene match: 6. This CDR3 is built from 13 residues. The CDR3 spells CASRGGCWETQYF. The CDR3 DNA follows: TGTGCCAGCAGAGGGGGCTGTTGGGAGACCCAGTACTTC.

The chain carries TRBV19 and TRBJ2-3, with 7 bases lining up with TRBD1. V shed 4 bases, J shed 4 bases, and the junction held 8 bases outside the gene matches. The germline V gene encodes CDR1 LNHDA and CDR2 SQIVND (reference sequence). The CDR3 is 15 residues long. CDR3 residues: CASSTPTGLADTQYF. The CDR3 region has the DNA TGTGCCAGTAGTACCCCGACAGGGTTGGCAGATACGCAGTATTTT.

This clone occurred a few times. The chain has TRBV6-2 or TRBV6-3 and TRBJ2-7; possibly TRBD1 for D (5 bases). The CDR3 spans 14 residues. Trimming took 6 bases from V and 3 from J, leaving 15 bases between them. Germline CDR1 MNHEY, CDR2 SVGEGT. This CDR3 is CASSRVGADYEQYF. CDR3 sequence (DNA): TGTGCCAGCAGCCGCGTTGGGGCTGACTACGAGCAGTACTTC.

V and J are TRBV24-1 and TRBJ1-2, with a weak D call TRBD1 (5 bases). Germline-derived CDR1 and CDR2 are KGHDR and SFDVKD. Trimming stripped 4 bases from V and 4 bases from J, with 9 bases between. CDR3 length: 13 residues. Here the CDR3 reads CATSDQGTYGYTF. In DNA form, the CDR3 reads TGTGCCACCAGTGACCAGGGCACCTATGGCTACACCTTC.

V usage is TRBV29-1 and J usage is TRBJ1-5, with a tentative D call TRBD1 (6 bases). Germline V gene lookup returns CDR1 SQVTM and CDR2 ANQGSEA. The V end lost 4 bases, the J end lost 5 bases, and 12 bases lay between the germline ends. The CDR3 is 13 residues long. The CDR3 bases are TGCAGCGTTGCGGACAGCCTATATCAGCCCCAGCATTTT. Translation: CSVADSLYQPQHF. The full variable domain, with the rest looked up from reference TRBV29-1 and TRBJ1-5, is SAVISQKPSRDICQRGTSLTIQCQVDSQVTMMFWYRQQPGQSLTLIATANQGSEATYESGFVIDKFPISRPNLTFSTLTVSNMSPEDSSIYLCSVADSLYQPQHFGDGTRLSIL.

This clone turned up a few times. The chain recombines TRBV7-3 with TRBJ1-3; D perhaps matches TRBD1 (6 bases). Germline CDR1 is SGHTA and CDR2 is FQGTGA. CDR3 length: 14 residues. The V gene lost 5 bases and the J gene lost 2 bases, with 10 bases spanning the gap. CDR3 in DNA: TGTGCCAGCAGCCGTGACAGGACTGGAAACACCATATATTTT. Its translation: CASSRDRTGNTIYF.

The V call is TRBV14, the J call TRBJ2-3; TRBD2 might be the D (6 bases). Germline V gene data show CDR1 as SGHDN and CDR2 as FVKESK. Between the trimmed V and J ends, which lost 8 bases and 2 bases, there was a span of 11 bases. CDR3 length: 13 amino acids. The DNA of the CDR3 is TGTGCCAGCGGGACTGGCACCACAGATACGCAGTATTTT. This gives the protein CASGTGTTDTQYF.

J is TRBJ2-7 and V is TRBV27, with TRBD1 matching 8 bases. The CDR3 is 14 amino acids. Germline V gene lookup returns CDR1 MNHEY and CDR2 SMNVEV (reference sequence). V was pared by 6 bases and J by 5 bases, with 9 bases of the junction left unmatched. The CDR3 sequence: CASSPGQGRDEQYF. The CDR3 region has the DNA TGTGCCAGCAGCCCAGGACAGGGTCGGGACGAGCAGTACTTC.

The rearrangement uses TRBV4-1 and TRBJ1-4; D possibly corresponds to TRBD1 (6 bases). Germline V gene data show CDR1 as MGHRA and CDR2 as YSYEKL. The CDR3 loop spans 14 amino acids. V lost 0 bases to trimming and J lost 7 bases, with 9 bases between them. DNA for the CDR3: TGCGCCAGCAGCCAAGAAGGGGGGGGTGAAAAACTGTTTTTT. Its protein product is CASSQEGGGEKLFF.

V usage is TRBV9 and J usage is TRBJ2-7; the D gene is possibly TRBD2 (6 bases). The CDR3 loop spans 17 amino acids. Germline lookup yields CDR1 SGDLS and CDR2 YYNGEE. Trimming removed 0 bases from V and 0 bases from J, with 16 bases in between. The CDR3, as DNA: TGTGCCAGCAGCGTAGCCGCAGGGACTGGGAGCTCCTACGAGCAGTACTTC. Translated: CASSVAAGTGSSYEQYF.

The V and J genes are TRBV11-2 and TRBJ2-7; D may be TRBD1 (6 bases). The CDR3 contains 12 residues. Germline-derived CDR1 and CDR2 are SGHAT and FQNNGV. Trimming took 4 bases from V and 5 from J, leaving 9 bases between them. CDR3 in amino acids: CASSYTGNEQYF. The CDR3 DNA is TGTGCCAGCAGCTATACAGGGAACGAGCAGTACTTC.

V gene TRBV3-1 (or the pseudogene TRBV3-2) combines with J gene TRBJ1-1; the D gene is possibly TRBD1 (5 bases). The CDR3 loop spans 13 amino acids. Trimming took off 8 bases at V and 5 bases at J, with 15 bases between the two ends. Germline CDR1 is LGHDT and CDR2 is YNNKEL (reference sequence). CDR3 sequence reads: CASRGEKGTEAFF. The CDR3 region has the DNA TGTGCCAGCCGGGGGGAGAAGGGGACTGAAGCTTTCTTT.

This clone has just one count. V usage is TRBV6-6 and J usage is TRBJ1-6; D not certain. Deletions cut 7 bases from V and 10 bases from J, with 8 bases between. The CDR3 loop spans 11 amino acids. Germline V gene lookup returns CDR1 MNHNY and CDR2 SVGAGI (reference sequence). DNA of the CDR3: TGTGCCAGCACACTCGGGTCACCCCTCCACTTT. This encodes CASTLGSPLHF.

The chain combines TRBV19 with TRBJ2-1; TRBD2 matches 11 bases. The trim removed 2 bases at V and 0 bases at J, leaving 0 bases unmatched. Germline CDR1 is LNHDA and CDR2 is SQIVND (reference sequence). The CDR3 is 16 residues long. The DNA for the CDR3 is TGTGCCAGTAGTATACTAGCGGGGGGCTCCTACAATGAGCAGTTCTTC. The encoded protein is CASSILAGGSYNEQFF.

This clone was seen a handful of times. V is TRBV4-1 and J is TRBJ1-1; D unclear. CDR1 is MGHRA and CDR2 is YSYEKL in the germline V gene. V dropped 3 bases and J dropped 4 bases, with 12 bases sitting between them. The CDR3 extends over 14 amino acids. CDR3 region: CASSHPTEGTEAFF. For the CDR3, the DNA is TGCGCCAGCAGCCACCCCACGGAGGGCACTGAAGCTTTCTTT.

The V and J genes are TRBV27 and TRBJ2-7, with 8 bases fitting TRBD2. This CDR3 has 15 amino acids. V was clipped by 2 bases and J by 2 bases; unmatched bases: 5. The V gene's germline CDR1 is MNHEY and CDR2 SMNVEV (reference sequence). The CDR3 DNA reads as TGTGCCAGCAGTTTAACCCGGGGGGGCCCCTACGAGCAGTACTTC. Amino acid sequence: CASSLTRGGPYEQYF.

In its sample, this clone was seen once. This chain links TRBV4-1 with TRBJ2-7, with 8 bases lining up with TRBD1. V trimming: 1 base; J trimming: 0 bases; junction bases outside the gene matches: 8. This CDR3 is 17 amino acids long. The germline V gene has CDR1 MGHRA and CDR2 YSYEKL. As DNA, the CDR3 is TGCGCCAGCAGCCAAGCAGGGACAGGACCCAGCTCCTACGAGCAGTACTTC. Translated: CASSQAGTGPSSYEQYF.

The genes are TRBV12-3 or TRBV12-4 and TRBJ1-5, with D possibly TRBD1 on 5 matching bases. V dropped 6 bases and J dropped 5 bases, with 11 bases sitting between them. This CDR3 region has 13 residues. In DNA form, the CDR3 reads TGTGCCAGCAGGGCTCAGGGTTATCAGCCCCAGCATTTT. Translated: CASRAQGYQPQHF.

There are a few counts of this clone. This chain joins TRBV2 and TRBJ1-5, with unresolved D. The CDR3 contains 13 residues. Germline assignment: CDR1 SNHLY and CDR2 FYNNEI. V was pared by 4 bases and J by 4 bases, with 8 bases between. The CDR3 loop reads CASSVWQNQPQHF. For the CDR3, the DNA is TGTGCCAGCAGTGTATGGCAGAATCAGCCCCAGCATTTT. The full variable domain, completed using reference TRBV2 and TRBJ1-5, is EPEVTQTPSHQVTQMGQEVILRCVPISNHLYFYWYRQILGQKVEFLVSFYNNEISEKSEIFDDQFSVERPDGSNFTLKIRSTKLEDSAMYFCASSVWQNQPQHFGDGTRLSIL.

The CDR3 DNA is TGTGCCATCGGGGAGAACTACGAGCAGTACTTC. It encodes CAIGENYEQYF. V usage is TRBV10-3 and J usage is TRBJ2-7, with D perhaps TRBD2 (5 bases). V lost 8 bases and J lost 3, with 8 bases in between. This CDR3 comprises 11 residues. In germline, CDR1 is ENHRY, CDR2 SYGVKD.